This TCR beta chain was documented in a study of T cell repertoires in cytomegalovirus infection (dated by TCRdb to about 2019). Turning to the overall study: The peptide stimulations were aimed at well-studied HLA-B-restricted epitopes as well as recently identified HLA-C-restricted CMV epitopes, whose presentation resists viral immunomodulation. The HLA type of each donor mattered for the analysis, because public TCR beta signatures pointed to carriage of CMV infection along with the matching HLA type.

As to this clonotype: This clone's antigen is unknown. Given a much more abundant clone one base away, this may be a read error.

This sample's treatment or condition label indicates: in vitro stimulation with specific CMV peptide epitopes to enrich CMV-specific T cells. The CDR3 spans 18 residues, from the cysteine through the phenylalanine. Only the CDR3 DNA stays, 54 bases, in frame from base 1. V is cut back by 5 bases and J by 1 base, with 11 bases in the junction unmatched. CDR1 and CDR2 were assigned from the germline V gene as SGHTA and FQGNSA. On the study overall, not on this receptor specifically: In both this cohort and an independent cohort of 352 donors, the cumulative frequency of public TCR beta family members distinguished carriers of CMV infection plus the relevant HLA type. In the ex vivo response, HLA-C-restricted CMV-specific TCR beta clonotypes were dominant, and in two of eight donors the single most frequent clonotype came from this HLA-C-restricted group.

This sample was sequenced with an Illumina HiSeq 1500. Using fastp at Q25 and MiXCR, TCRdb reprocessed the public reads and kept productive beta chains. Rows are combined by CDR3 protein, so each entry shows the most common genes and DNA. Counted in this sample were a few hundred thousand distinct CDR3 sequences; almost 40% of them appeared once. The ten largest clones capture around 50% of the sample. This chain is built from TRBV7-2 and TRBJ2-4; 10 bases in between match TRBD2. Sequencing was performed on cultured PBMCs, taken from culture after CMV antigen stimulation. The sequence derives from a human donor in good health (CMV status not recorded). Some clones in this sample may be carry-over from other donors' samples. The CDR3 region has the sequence CASSPVLISGRAKNIQYF. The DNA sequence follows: TGTGCCAGCAGCCCCGTCCTGATTAGCGGGAGGGCCAAAAACATTCAGTACTTC.